This record covers a single TCR beta chain. With 2 bases clipped from V and 4 bases from J, the junction kept 1 base outside the gene matches. The CDR3 runs 16 residues. Germline CDR1 and CDR2: SGDLS and YYNGEE. Sequencing used immunoSEQ multiplex PCR; TCRdb keeps in-frame clones, though not all of them. Of roughly 69,000 clones listed, roughly four fifths were seen once; the top ten hold 4% to 5.5%. The data stem from a study of blood T cell repertoires in COVID-19. Across the whole study: T cells, B-cell-depleted T cells, or PBMCs supplied cDNA or gDNA.

Sequencing input: peripheral blood. The receptor was isolated from a human donor in a cohort sampled during active COVID-19. The V gene is TRBV9, the J gene TRBJ2-2, with 14 positions matching TRBD2. CDR3 region: CASSVTSGGGTGELFF. In nucleotides, the CDR3 is TGTGCCAGCAGCGTGACTAGCGGGGGGGGCACCGGGGAGCTGTTTTTT.